Below are 22 T cell receptor beta chains sequenced from a single sample in a study of immune evolution from preneoplasia to lung adenocarcinoma. The protocol was immunoSEQ multiplex PCR, while the TCRdb copy is restricted to in-frame clones and leaves out a portion. The sample holds over 11,000 clones; roughly 80% are singletons and the top ten take roughly 3.9%. The sample was FFPE minimally invasive lung adenocarcinoma tissue. All receptors derive from a person in their 70s with lung adenocarcinoma.

The chain has TRBV28 and TRBJ2-3; TRBD2 is a possible D gene (5 bases). Germline V gives CDR1 MDHEN, CDR2 SYDVKM. The CDR3 is 13 amino acids. With 5 bases removed from V and 1 base from J, the gap between germline ends came to 7 bases. The CDR3 loop reads CASSRTGTDTQYF. The CDR3 DNA reads TGTGCCAGCAGTCGGACTGGCACAGATACGCAGTATTTT. Drawing the rest from reference TRBV28 and TRBJ2-3, the complete variable domain is DVKVTQSSRYLVKRTGEKVFLECVQDMDHENMFWYRQDPGLGLRLIYFSYDVKMKEKGDIPEGYSVSREKKERFSLILESASTNQTSMYLCASSRTGTDTQYFGPGTRLTVL.

V usage is TRBV4-1 and J usage is TRBJ2-7; TRBD2 might be the D (6 bases). The CDR3 has 12 residues. Trimming stripped 0 bases from V and 7 bases from J, with 7 bases between. Per germline, CDR1 MGHRA and CDR2 YSYEKL. The CDR3 bases are TGCGCCAGCAGCCAAGATGGGGGGGAGCAGTACTTC. This codes for CASSQDGGEQYF.

This clone appeared a single time. The CDR3 region is CASSSERVHTGELFF. The CDR3 region has the DNA TGTGCCAGCAGTTCGGAGAGGGTGCACACCGGGGAGCTGTTTTTT. The chain uses TRBV27 and TRBJ2-2; D may be TRBD2 (5 bases). The V end lost 4 bases, the J end lost 3 bases, and 12 bases lay between the germline ends. The CDR3 length is 15 residues. CDR1 is MNHEY, CDR2 SMNVEV, per germline (reference sequence).

The V and J genes are TRBV4-2 and TRBJ2-7, with 12 nucleotides matching TRBD2. The CDR3 length is 15 residues. Trimming removed 0 bases from V and 3 bases from J; junction bases left unmatched: 0. Germline V lookup: CDR1 LGHNA, CDR2 YNFKEQ. CDR3 sequence reads: CASSQELAGGYEQYF. CDR3 nucleotides: TGTGCCAGCAGCCAAGAACTAGCGGGAGGCTACGAGCAGTACTTC.

The J gene is TRBJ2-1, the V gene TRBV7-8, with D possibly called TRBD1 or TRBD2 (5 bases each). This CDR3 comprises 12 residues. V was trimmed by 5 bases and J by 8 bases, leaving 10 bases between them. The germline gives CDR1 SGHVS, CDR2 FQNEAQ. CDR3 in DNA: TGTGCCAGCAGCCCGAGGGACGATGAGCAGTTCTTC. Protein product: CASSPRDDEQFF.

This rearrangement joins TRBV5-8 to TRBJ2-6, with 7 bases fitting TRBD1. V shed 2 bases, J shed 2 bases, and the junction held 7 bases outside the gene matches. This CDR3 is 17 amino acids long. From germline, CDR1 is SGHTS and CDR2 YDEGEE. CDR3 residues: CASSFRTGLAGANVLTF. CDR3 in DNA: TGTGCCAGCAGCTTTAGGACAGGTCTGGCTGGGGCCAACGTCCTGACTTTC.

The CDR3 sequence is CASSSLLRGGRTNEQFF. The CDR3 bases are TGTGCCAGCAGTTCCCTCTTGAGGGGCGGGAGGACGAATGAGCAGTTCTTC. The V and J genes are TRBV28 and TRBJ2-1; 8 bases are shared with TRBD2. This CDR3 region has 17 residues. Germline V gene data show CDR1 as MDHEN and CDR2 as SYDVKM. The V segment lost 4 bases and the J segment 7 bases; nucleotides outside the gene matches: 15.

The chain recombines TRBV6-6 with TRBJ1-2; D gene uncertain. This CDR3 has 15 residues. Trimming pared 7 bases from V and 0 bases from J, leaving 15 bases between. Germline assignment: CDR1 MNHNY and CDR2 SVGAGI (reference sequence). The CDR3 DNA follows: TGTGCCAGCACCGATGTGGGAGCGACTAACTATGGCTACACCTTC. This gives the protein CASTDVGATNYGYTF.

The chain couples TRBV19 to TRBJ2-1, with 9 positions matching TRBD1. CDR3 length: 16 residues. CDR1 LNHDA and CDR2 SQIVND come from the germline V gene (reference sequence). Trimming removed 5 bases from V and 3 bases from J; junction bases left unmatched: 8. The CDR3 DNA sequence: TGTGCCAGTAGTCTGCCCGGGACAGGGAACTACAATGAGCAGTTCTTC. Translating gives CASSLPGTGNYNEQFF.

V is TRBV6-5 and J is TRBJ2-2; D not resolved. Germline V gene data show CDR1 as MNHEY and CDR2 as SVGAGI. The CDR3 is made up of 15 amino acids. The germline V and J ends were trimmed by 2 bases and 4 bases, with 11 bases remaining between them. The CDR3 is CASSYPSQATGELFF. DNA of the CDR3: TGTGCCAGCAGTTACCCCTCGCAGGCCACCGGGGAGCTGTTTTTT.

The chain links TRBV20-1 to TRBJ2-7; the D gene is possibly TRBD1 (5 bases). The germline V gene has CDR1 DFQATT and CDR2 SNEGSKA (reference sequence). The CDR3 loop spans 11 amino acids. V lost 6 bases to trimming and J lost 9 bases, with 15 bases between them. The DNA of the CDR3 is TGCAGTGCAACGACAGACAAGACGCAGTACTTC. It codes for CSATTDKTQYF.

This rearrangement joins TRBV27 to TRBJ2-3; D gene ambiguous. The CDR3 consists of 15 residues. The germline V gene encodes CDR1 MNHEY and CDR2 SMNVEV (reference sequence). The ends were cut back, 3 bases at V and 0 bases at J, with 10 bases in the middle. The CDR3 DNA sequence: TGTGCCAGCAGTTTCGCCCCCGCTAGCACAGATACGCAGTATTTT. Its protein is CASSFAPASTDTQYF.

CDR3 in amino acids: CASSWDIRGDTEAFF. The CDR3 DNA follows: TGCGCCAGCAGTTGGGACATAAGAGGGGACACTGAAGCTTTCTTT. The V and J genes are TRBV10-2 and TRBJ1-1; D is possibly TRBD1 (6 bases). Between the trimmed V and J ends, which lost 5 bases and 3 bases, there was a span of 16 bases. The CDR3 totals 15 residues. The V gene's germline CDR1 is WSHSY and CDR2 SAAADI.

The genes are TRBV12-5 and TRBJ2-7; D perhaps matches TRBD1 (7 bases). Germline V gene lookup returns CDR1 LGHNT and CDR2 FRNRAP. The CDR3 loop spans 14 amino acids. Trimming cost V 5 bases and J 0 bases, with 11 bases left between them. This CDR3 reads CASGPGGHSYEQYF. The CDR3 region has the DNA TGTGCTAGTGGTCCAGGGGGGCACTCCTACGAGCAGTACTTC.

The chain carries TRBV5-1 and TRBJ2-2, with a possible D match to TRBD1 (6 bases). This CDR3 has 14 residues. Trimming took off 6 bases at V and 4 bases at J, with 13 bases between the two ends. Germline V gene lookup returns CDR1 SGHRS and CDR2 YFSETQ. The CDR3 reads CASIPQGSTGELFF. CDR3 DNA: TGCGCCAGCATCCCACAGGGTTCCACCGGGGAGCTGTTTTTT.

The gene calls are TRBV12-5 and TRBJ1-1, with TRBD1 matching over 9 bases. Trimming took 4 bases from V and 4 from J; bases not matched to a gene: 13. The CDR3 loop spans 17 amino acids. Germline assignment: CDR1 LGHNT and CDR2 FRNRAP. CDR3 in DNA: TGTGCTAGTGGTTCAGGGACAGGGTCTTACTTGGGCACTGAAGCTTTCTTT. Amino acids: CASGSGTGSYLGTEAFF.

The V gene is TRBV7-6, the J gene TRBJ2-2; TRBD2 is a possible D gene (7 bases). CDR1 and CDR2 (germline): SGHVS, FNYEAQ. The CDR3 covers 17 residues. V lost 5 bases to trimming and J lost 5 bases, with 21 bases between them. The CDR3 reads CASSTEGGFRVTGELFF. CDR3 in DNA: TGTGCCAGCAGCACAGAGGGGGGGTTCCGAGTAACCGGGGAGCTGTTTTTT.

The chain has TRBV5-8 and TRBJ1-2; no reliable D call. This CDR3 is 14 amino acids long. Deletions cut 0 bases from V and 5 bases from J, with 11 bases between. Per germline, CDR1 SGHTS and CDR2 YDEGEE. In nucleotides, the CDR3 is TGTGCCAGCAGCTTGGCGCAGGATTTATATGGCTACACCTTC. Protein sequence: CASSLAQDLYGYTF.

V usage is TRBV27 and J usage is TRBJ1-1; weak D call: TRBD1 (5 bases). This CDR3 region has 15 residues. Trimming took off 5 bases at V and 1 base at J, with 14 bases between the two ends. The germline CDR1 and CDR2 sequences are MNHEY and SMNVEV (reference sequence). The CDR3 sequence: CASSISGTANTEAFF. The CDR3 DNA sequence: TGTGCCAGCAGTATTTCCGGGACGGCGAACACTGAAGCTTTCTTT.

For this clone: A read error may account for a junction end that differs from germline. The chain carries TRBV7-7 and TRBJ2-1; no reliable D call. The CDR3 runs to 15 residues. Looked up from germline, CDR1 is SSHAT and CDR2 is FNYEAQ (reference sequence). Written as DNA, the CDR3 is TGTGCTAGCAGCCTGACGCGGACCTCCTACAATGAGCAGTTCTTC. Translation gives CASSLTRTSYNEQFF.

This rearrangement joins TRBV5-4 to TRBJ1-1; D gene ambiguous. Germline V gene data show CDR1 as SGHNT and CDR2 as YYREEE (reference sequence). CDR3 length: 13 residues. Between the trimmed V and J ends, which lost 0 bases and 4 bases, there was a span of 7 bases. This CDR3 reads CASSLEFGTEAFF. The CDR3 DNA is TGTGCCAGCAGCTTGGAATTCGGCACTGAAGCTTTCTTT.

The chain carries TRBV30 and TRBJ2-7; D gene unclear. The germline gives CDR1 GTSNPN, CDR2 SVGIG (reference sequence). V gave up 2 bases and J gave up 0 bases, with 2 bases separating them. The CDR3 sequence is 11 residues long. CDR3 sequence: CAWSTSYEQYF. The CDR3 DNA sequence: TGTGCCTGGAGTACCTCCTACGAGCAGTACTTC.